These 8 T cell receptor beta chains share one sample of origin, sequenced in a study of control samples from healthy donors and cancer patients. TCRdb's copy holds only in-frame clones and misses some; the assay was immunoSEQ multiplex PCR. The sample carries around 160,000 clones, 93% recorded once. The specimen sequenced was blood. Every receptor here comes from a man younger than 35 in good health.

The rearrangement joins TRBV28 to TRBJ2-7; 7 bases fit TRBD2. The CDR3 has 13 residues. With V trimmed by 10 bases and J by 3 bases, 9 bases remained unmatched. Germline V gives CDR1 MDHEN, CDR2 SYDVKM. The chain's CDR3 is CATAGEAYYEQYF. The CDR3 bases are TGTGCCACCGCGGGGGAGGCGTACTACGAGCAGTACTTC.

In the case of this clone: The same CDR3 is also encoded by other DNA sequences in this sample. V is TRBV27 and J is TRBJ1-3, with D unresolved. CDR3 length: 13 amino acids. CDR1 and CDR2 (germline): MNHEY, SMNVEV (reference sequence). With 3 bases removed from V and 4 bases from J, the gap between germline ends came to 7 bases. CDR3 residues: CASSFNRGNTIYF. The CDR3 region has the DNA TGTGCCAGCAGTTTTAATAGGGGAAACACCATATATTTT.

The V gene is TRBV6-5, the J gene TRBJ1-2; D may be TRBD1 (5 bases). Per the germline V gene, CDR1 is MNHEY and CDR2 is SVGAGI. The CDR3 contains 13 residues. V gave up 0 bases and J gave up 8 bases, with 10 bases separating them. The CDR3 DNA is TGTGCCAGCAGTTACTCTCAGGGAGCAGGCTACACCTTC. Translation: CASSYSQGAGYTF.

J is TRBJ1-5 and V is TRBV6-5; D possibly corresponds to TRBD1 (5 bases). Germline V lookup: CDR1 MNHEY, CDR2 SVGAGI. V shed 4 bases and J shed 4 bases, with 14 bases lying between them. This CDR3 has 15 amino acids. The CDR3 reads CASSSLGGTNQPQHF. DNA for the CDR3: TGTGCCAGCAGTTCTCTCGGGGGTACGAATCAGCCCCAGCATTTT.

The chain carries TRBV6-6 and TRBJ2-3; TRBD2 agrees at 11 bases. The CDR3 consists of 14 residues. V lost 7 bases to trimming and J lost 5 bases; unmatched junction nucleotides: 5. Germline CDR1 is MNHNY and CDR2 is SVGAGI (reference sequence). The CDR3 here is CASTPSGGLDTQYF. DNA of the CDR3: TGTGCCAGCACTCCTAGCGGGGGGTTAGATACGCAGTATTTT.

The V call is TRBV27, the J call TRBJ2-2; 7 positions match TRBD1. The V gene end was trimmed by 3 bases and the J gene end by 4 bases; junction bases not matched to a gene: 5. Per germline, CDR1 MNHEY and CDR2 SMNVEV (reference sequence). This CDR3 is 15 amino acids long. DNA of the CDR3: TGTGCCAGCAGTTTTGGGACAGTCGTCACCGGGGAGCTGTTTTTT. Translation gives CASSFGTVVTGELFF.

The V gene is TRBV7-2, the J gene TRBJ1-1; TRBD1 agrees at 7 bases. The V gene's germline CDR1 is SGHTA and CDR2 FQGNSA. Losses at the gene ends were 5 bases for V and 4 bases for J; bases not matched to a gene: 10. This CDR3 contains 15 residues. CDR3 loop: CASSPGGTAFTEAFF. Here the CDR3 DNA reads TGTGCCAGCAGCCCTGGCGGGACAGCCTTCACTGAAGCTTTCTTT.

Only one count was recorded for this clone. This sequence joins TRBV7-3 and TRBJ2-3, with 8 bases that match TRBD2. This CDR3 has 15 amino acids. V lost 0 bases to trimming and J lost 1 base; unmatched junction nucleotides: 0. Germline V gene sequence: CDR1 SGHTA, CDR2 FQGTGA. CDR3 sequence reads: CASSLTSGGTDTQYF. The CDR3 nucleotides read TGTGCCAGCAGCTTAACTAGCGGGGGCACAGATACGCAGTATTTT.